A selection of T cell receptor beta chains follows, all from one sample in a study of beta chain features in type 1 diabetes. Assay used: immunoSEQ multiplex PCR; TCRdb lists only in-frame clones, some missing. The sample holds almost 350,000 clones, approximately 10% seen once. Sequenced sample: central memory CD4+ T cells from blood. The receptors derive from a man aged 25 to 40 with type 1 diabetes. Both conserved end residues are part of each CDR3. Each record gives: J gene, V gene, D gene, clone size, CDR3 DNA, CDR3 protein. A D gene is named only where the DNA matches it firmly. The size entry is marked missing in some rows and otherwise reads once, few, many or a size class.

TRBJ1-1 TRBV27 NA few TGTGCCAGCAGTCGCACTGTGGTGAACACTGAAGCTTTCTTT CASSRTVVNTEAFF
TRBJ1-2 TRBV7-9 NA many TGTGCCAGCAGCTTAGGACAACAGGGCTACACCTTC CASSLGQQGYTF
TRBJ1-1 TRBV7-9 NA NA TGTGCCAGCAGCTTAGATTTGGTGAACACTGAAGCTTTCTTT CASSLDLVNTEAFF
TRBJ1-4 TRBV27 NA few TGTGCCAGCAGGGGAGGTGACGCAACTAATGAAAAACTGTTTTTT CASRGGDATNEKLFF
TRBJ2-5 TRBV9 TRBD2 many TGTGCCAGCAGCCCCCGACTAGCGGGAGAGACCCAGTACTTC CASSPRLAGETQYF
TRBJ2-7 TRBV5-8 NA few TGTGCCAGCAGCAGCGTCCTACAGGGTTCCTACGAGCAGTACTTC CASSSVLQGSYEQYF
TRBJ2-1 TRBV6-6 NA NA TGTGCCAGCAGTTACCGTGAGGACAGTGAGCAGTTCTTC CASSYREDSEQFF
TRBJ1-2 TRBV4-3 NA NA TGCGCCAGCAGCCAAGATCGACAGAACCCTAACTATGGCTACACCTTC CASSQDRQNPNYGYTF
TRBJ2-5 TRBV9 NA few TGTGCCAGCAGCCAGTACCAAGAGACCCAGTACTTC CASSQYQETQYF
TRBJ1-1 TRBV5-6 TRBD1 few TGTGCCAGCAGCCCGCCCCGGACAGGGCGGACTGAAGCTTTCTTT CASSPPRTGRTEAFF
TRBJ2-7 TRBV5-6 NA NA TGTGCCAGCAGCTCCCAGGGTGGTTACGAGCAGTACTTC CASSSQGGYEQYF
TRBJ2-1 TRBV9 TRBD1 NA TGTGCCAGCAGCGTGGGACAGGGGACCTACAATGAGCAGTTCTTC CASSVGQGTYNEQFF
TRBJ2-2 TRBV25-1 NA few TGTGCCAGCAGTGAAGGGTTTCAAAGCGGGGAGCTGTTTTTT CASSEGFQSGELFF
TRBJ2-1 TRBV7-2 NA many TGTGCCAGCAGCTTCGACAGGTCCTACAATGAGCAGTTCTTC CASSFDRSYNEQFF
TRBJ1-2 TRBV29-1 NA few TGCAGCGTTGAGCCGGACGGGGGATTCACTGCTAACTATGGCTACACCTTC CSVEPDGGFTANYGYTF
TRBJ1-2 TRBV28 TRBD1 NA TGTGCCAGCTGGCCAGGGGGACAGGTTGAATATGGCTACACCTTC CASWPGGQVEYGYTF
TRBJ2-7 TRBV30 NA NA TGTGCCTGGGGTAGCCGATCCTACGAGCAGTACTTC CAWGSRSYEQYF
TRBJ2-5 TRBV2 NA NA TGTGCCAGCACGGGGGCCCAAGAGACCCAGTACTTC CASTGAQETQYF
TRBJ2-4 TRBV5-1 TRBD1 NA TGCGCCAGCAGCCCTTCAGGGGGAGCCAAAAACATTCAGTACTTC CASSPSGGAKNIQYF
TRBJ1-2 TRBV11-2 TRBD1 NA TGTGCCAGCAGCTTATCCTCAGGGGGCGAGGGCTACACCTTC CASSLSSGGEGYTF
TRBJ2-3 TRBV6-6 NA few TGTGCCAGCAGTTACTCGGCTCAGACAGATACGCAGTATTTT CASSYSAQTDTQYF
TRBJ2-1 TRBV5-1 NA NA TGCGCCAGCAGCAATGACCCCCCACTAGTGCTTGGTAATGAGCAGTTCTTC CASSNDPPLVLGNEQFF